The 20 T cell receptor beta chains listed next were all sequenced from one sample in a study of blood T cell repertoires in COVID-19. Assay used: immunoSEQ multiplex PCR; TCRdb lists only in-frame clones, some missing. The data hold more than 200,000 clones, with approximately 86% observed a single time. Input material: peripheral blood. The receptors were sampled from a woman in her fifties or sixties with COVID-19, enrolled during active disease.

V is TRBV9 and J is TRBJ1-6; D perhaps matches TRBD1 (5 bases). CDR1 and CDR2 (germline): SGDLS, YYNGEE. V lost 0 bases, J lost 5 bases, and 18 bases lay in between. This CDR3 is 18 amino acids long. The CDR3 region has the DNA TGTGCCAGCAGCGTAGGGGGTTCGGGGGGTAAGGATAATTCACCCCTCCACTTT. It encodes CASSVGGSGGKDNSPLHF.

This chain connects TRBV7-7 to TRBJ2-1; possibly TRBD2 for D (6 bases). In germline, CDR1 is SSHAT, CDR2 FNYEAQ (reference sequence). CDR3 length: 15 residues. The V end was cut by 2 bases, the J end by 7 bases, with 15 bases between. The CDR3 DNA reads as TGTGCCAGCAGCTTACTTGGCGGGGACGGGAATGAGCAGTTCTTC. Translating gives CASSLLGGDGNEQFF.

DNA for the CDR3: TGTGCCAGCAGCTTAGCTCGGGGACAGGGTACCTATGGCTACACCTTC. Protein: CASSLARGQGTYGYTF. This chain links TRBV7-9 with TRBJ1-2; 9 nucleotides agree with TRBD1. Germline trimming cut 0 bases from V and 4 bases from J; bases unmatched to any gene: 6. The CDR3 length is 16 residues. CDR1 and CDR2 from the germline V gene are SEHNR and FQNEAQ (reference sequence).

The CDR3 reads CASSQDYNQPQHF. In DNA form, the CDR3 reads TGCGCCAGCAGCCAAGATTACAATCAGCCCCAGCATTTT. The chain links TRBV4-3 to TRBJ1-5; D uncertain. Trimming took off 0 bases at V and 3 bases at J, with 3 bases between the two ends. The germline V gene has CDR1 LGHNA and CDR2 YSLEER. The CDR3 length is 13 residues.

The V gene is TRBV28, the J gene TRBJ1-5; D is ambiguous. The ends were cut back, 4 bases at V and 7 bases at J, with 8 bases in the middle. Germline values: CDR1 MDHEN, CDR2 SYDVKM. The CDR3 is made up of 12 amino acids. CDR3 in amino acids: CASSSNKQPQHF. The CDR3 DNA reads TGTGCCAGCAGTTCCAACAAACAGCCCCAGCATTTT.

This clone was detected only once. The genes are TRBV3-1 (or the pseudogene TRBV3-2) and TRBJ2-7; 7 bases map to TRBD1. J was trimmed by 1 base and V by 2 bases; bases with no gene match: 5. This CDR3 is 15 amino acids long. The germline CDR1 and CDR2 sequences are LGHDT and YNNKEL (reference sequence). CDR3 coding DNA: TGTGCCAGCAGCCAACCCGGGACAGCATCCTACGAGCAGTACTTC. Translating it yields CASSQPGTASYEQYF.

The V gene is TRBV6-4, the J gene TRBJ2-1; D not resolved. The germline V gene has CDR1 MRHNA and CDR2 SNTAGT. The V gene lost 5 bases and the J gene lost 9 bases, with 11 bases spanning the gap. The CDR3 sequence is 12 residues long. In DNA form, the CDR3 reads TGTGCCAGCAGTTCCCCCCCGGGTGAGCAGTTCTTC. Translated, it gives CASSSPPGEQFF.

The chain has TRBV28 and TRBJ1-2; D possibly corresponds to TRBD1 (6 bases). The CDR3 loop spans 13 amino acids. Trimming left V 2 bases short and J 10 bases short, with 14 bases between. Germline V gives CDR1 MDHEN, CDR2 SYDVKM. In nucleotides, the CDR3 is TGTGCCAGCAGTTTAAGGCCAGCAGGGGCCTACACCTTC. This sequence encodes CASSLRPAGAYTF.

The chain joins TRBV24-1 to TRBJ1-5; 9 bases agree with TRBD1. The CDR3 is 15 amino acids. The germline gives CDR1 KGHDR, CDR2 SFDVKD. The V and J ends lost 4 bases and 2 bases, in that order; junction bases with no gene match: 2. The CDR3 nucleotides read TGTGCCACCAGTGACCGGACAGGGGGCAATCAGCCCCAGCATTTT. This encodes CATSDRTGGNQPQHF.

V and J are TRBV27 and TRBJ1-3; possibly TRBD1 for D (6 bases). This CDR3 comprises 13 residues. The V end was cut by 10 bases, the J end by 0 bases, with 10 bases between. Germline V gene sequence: CDR1 MNHEY, CDR2 SMNVEV (reference sequence). CDR3 region: CATRGLSGNTIYF. The CDR3 DNA reads as TGTGCCACCAGGGGCCTCTCTGGAAACACCATATATTTT.

This sequence joins TRBV30 and TRBJ2-5; TRBD2 aligns across 7 bases. V dropped 1 base and J dropped 4; count of bases not matched to a gene: 24. The CDR3 is made up of 20 amino acids. Germline CDR1 GTSNPN, CDR2 SVGIG (reference sequence). The DNA for the CDR3 is TGTGCCTGGAGTGCCTTGAACCGCCGTAGGGTAGCGGGCGGCGTAGAGACCCAGTACTTC. Protein product: CAWSALNRRRVAGGVETQYF.

The rearrangement uses TRBV6-2 or TRBV6-3 and TRBJ2-1, with 7 bases identical to TRBD1. The CDR3 consists of 16 residues. The germline V gene has CDR1 MNHEY and CDR2 SVGEGT. With V trimmed by 6 bases and J by 0 bases, 8 bases remained unmatched. The CDR3 sequence: CASSPTGARSYNEQFF. Written as DNA, the CDR3 is TGTGCCAGCAGCCCAACAGGGGCCCGCTCCTACAATGAGCAGTTCTTC.

The V call is TRBV19, the J call TRBJ1-2; 7 bases are a match to TRBD1. This CDR3 is built from 14 residues. V gave up 6 bases and J gave up 1 base; unmatched junction bases: 5. Germline lookup yields CDR1 LNHDA and CDR2 SQIVND (reference sequence). CDR3 nucleotide sequence: TGTGCCAGTAGCCCGACAGGGCTTAACTATGGCTACACCTTC. It encodes CASSPTGLNYGYTF.

This sequence joins TRBV5-4 and TRBJ2-5; tentative D call: TRBD1 (6 bases). V lost 3 bases and J 4 bases, leaving 22 bases between the germline ends. The germline V gene encodes CDR1 SGHNT and CDR2 YYREEE (reference sequence). The CDR3 consists of 17 residues. The CDR3 loop reads CASSSPKPDTGLETQYF. CDR3 sequence (DNA): TGTGCCAGCAGCTCCCCAAAACCCGATACAGGGTTAGAGACCCAGTACTTC. Complete variable domain (other parts from reference TRBV5-4 and TRBJ2-5): ETGVTQSPTHLIKTRGQQVTLRCSSQSGHNTVSWYQQALGQGPQFIFQYYREEENGRGNFPPRFSGLQFPNYSSELNVNALELDDSALYLCASSSPKPDTGLETQYFGPGTRLLVL.

The CDR3 protein is CASSLARGAAEAFF. For the CDR3, the DNA is TGTGCCAGCAGCTTGGCCAGGGGGGCGGCTGAAGCTTTCTTT. The chain joins TRBV5-6 to TRBJ1-1; 7 bases line up with TRBD1. The CDR3 totals 14 residues. The V gene's germline CDR1 is SGHDT and CDR2 YYEEEE. The V gene end was trimmed by 0 bases and the J gene end by 6 bases; junction bases not matched to a gene: 5.

This clone appeared once. The chain is built from TRBV7-3 and TRBJ2-1; 8 bases are a match to TRBD2. The V gene's germline CDR1 is SGHTA and CDR2 FQGTGA. The V segment lost 0 bases and the J segment 8 bases; nucleotides outside the gene matches: 9. CDR3 size: 16 residues. CDR3 bases: TGTGCCAGCAGCTTAACGTACGGGAGGGCCAAGGATGAGCAGTTCTTC. This gives the protein CASSLTYGRAKDEQFF. The variable domain in full, with the rest retrieved from reference TRBV7-3 and TRBJ2-1, is GAGVSQTPSNKVTEKGKYVELRCDPISGHTALYWYRQSLGQGPEFLIYFQGTGAADDSGLPNDRFFAVRPEGSVSTLKIQRTERGDSAVYLCASSLTYGRAKDEQFFGPGTRLTVL.

J is TRBJ2-1 and V is TRBV24-1; TRBD2 is a possible D gene (10 bases). The germline CDR1 and CDR2 sequences are KGHDR and SFDVKD. V lost 0 bases to trimming and J lost 4 bases, with 24 bases between them. The CDR3 spans 20 residues. CDR3 protein: CATSDLTGGGLAAEYNEQFF. The CDR3 DNA reads as TGTGCCACCAGTGATTTGACAGGGGGCGGACTAGCGGCTGAATACAATGAGCAGTTCTTC.

This clone appeared a single time. The chain carries TRBV6-5 and TRBJ1-2; no definite D call. Per germline, CDR1 MNHEY and CDR2 SVGAGI. V shed 7 bases and J shed 2 bases, with 14 bases lying between them. The CDR3 is 14 amino acids. The CDR3 here is CASTRGNPNYGYTF. DNA of the CDR3: TGTGCCAGCACCCGGGGTAACCCGAACTATGGCTACACCTTC.

The chain combines TRBV23-1 with TRBJ1-1; tentatively, D is TRBD1 (6 bases). TRBV23-1 is classed as an ORF, of uncertain function. With 8 bases removed from V and 1 base from J, the gap between germline ends came to 11 bases. The CDR3 has 13 amino acids. The CDR3 region has the DNA TGCGCCAGCTCCCGGGGACAGAACACTGAAGCTTTCTTT. It specifies CASSRGQNTEAFF.

The J gene is TRBJ2-7, the V gene TRBV24-1, with 11 bases lining up with TRBD1. The CDR3 runs to 19 residues. V shed 0 bases, J shed 4 bases, and the junction held 13 bases outside the gene matches. In germline, CDR1 is KGHDR, CDR2 SFDVKD. The CDR3 loop is CATSDLFFFRTGGSYEQYF. The CDR3 DNA reads TGTGCCACCAGTGATTTGTTTTTTTTCCGGACAGGGGGCTCTTACGAGCAGTACTTC.